The 3 T cell receptor beta chains below all came from one sample that was sequenced in a study of T cells in narcolepsy. Clones were sequenced by immunoSEQ multiplex PCR, and TCRdb holds only the in-frame ones, with some missing. In the table there are 25,000 to 30,000 clones, roughly 80% of which are singletons. The sequenced sample was memory (CD45RA-) CD4+ T cells from blood. All receptors derive from a human donor in good health.

This clone came up once. The V and J genes are TRBV5-1 and TRBJ2-5; 9 bases are a match to TRBD2. Germline CDR1 is SGHRS and CDR2 is YFSETQ. CDR3 length equals 15 residues. With V trimmed by 4 bases and J by 11 bases, 15 bases remained unmatched. The CDR3 coding sequence is TGCGCCAGCAGCGTTACAGTAGCGGGAGAGGGAGAGCAGTACTTC. This gives the protein CASSVTVAGEGEQYF.

The CDR3 protein is CASSPIDSEQYF. CDR3 nucleotide sequence: TGTGCCAGCTCACCAATCGACAGCGAGCAGTACTTC. The chain has TRBV18 and TRBJ2-7, with D maybe TRBD1 (5 bases). Germline CDR1 is KGHSH and CDR2 is LQKENI. The CDR3 extends over 12 amino acids. V lost 2 bases and J 6 bases, leaving 8 bases between the germline ends.

The chain employs TRBV14 and TRBJ1-4; perhaps TRBD1 as D (6 bases). The CDR3 covers 18 residues. Between the trimmed V and J ends, which lost 2 bases and 5 bases, there was a span of 21 bases. CDR1 is SGHDN, CDR2 FVKESK, per germline. Here the CDR3 reads CASSQSAGPRGTNEKLFF. The DNA for the CDR3 is TGTGCCAGCAGCCAATCGGCGGGGCCGCGGGGGACAAATGAAAAACTGTTTTTT.